This T cell receptor beta chain is drawn from a study of blood T cell repertoires in COVID-19. Turning to the study itself: Material from acute and convalescent COVID-19 was sourced from the United States, Italy and Spain. T cells, B-cell-depleted T cells, or PBMCs supplied cDNA or gDNA.

The CDR3 is 13 amino acids. The V end was cut by 7 bases, the J end by 3 bases, with 13 bases between. Original data processing: The authors estimated nucleated cell counts from reference gene primer amplification. Profiled with immunoSEQ multiplex PCR; TCRdb holds only in-frame clones, not every one. The V and J calls and clone size were taken over from that table, and D and trimming were inferred from the DNA. The profile shows roughly 170,000 clones, around nine tenths of them singletons. The source of this sequence is a man between 35 and 55 years old with active or convalescent COVID-19. V usage is TRBV12-3 or TRBV12-4 and J usage is TRBJ2-7, with D possibly being TRBD1 (6 bases). The source material was peripheral blood. For the CDR3, the DNA is TGTGCCAGCACCCCGGACAGTTTCTACGAGCAGTACTTC. Protein product: CASTPDSFYEQYF.